The clone carrying this TCR beta chain was seen many times. What it recognizes is unknown. The data were obtained in a study of T-cell memory formation after mild COVID-19. The 5'RACE method, run with constant-segment primers, produced TCR alpha and TCR beta cDNA libraries (carrying sample barcodes and UMIs). Each CDR3 protein is one row after TCRdb ran MiXCR on the 5' RACE reads. This table has around 13,000 distinct CDR3 sequences, more than 10% appearing once. Overall study results and limits: Pre-infection memory already had some responding clones, implying cross-reactive memory joined.

CDR1 and CDR2 from the germline V gene are SGHRS and YFSETQ. V was shortened by 7 bases and J by 0 bases, with 11 bases between the two germline ends. This CDR3 spans 14 amino acids. The genes are TRBV5-1 and TRBJ2-1; possible D gene TRBD2, 7 bases. The TCR originated in an adult woman who had mild COVID-19 (a few samples of this study predate the infection). Cell type and time point are not known. The source material was PBMCs or a T cell subset sorted from them (not recorded which). The CDR3 here is CASGGGPSYNEQFF. The CDR3 DNA follows: TGCGCCAGCGGGGGGGGGCCCTCCTACAATGAGCAGTTCTTC.